A single T cell receptor (beta chain) is shown here with its context. Its antigen is unidentified. These data originate in a study of T cells in localized non-small cell lung cancer. Findings and caveats of the study: A single tumor region was sequenced, leaving heterogeneity possible. Adjacent lung held a median around 56 of the top 100 tumor clones. Greater T cell density in blood accompanied longer overall survival. Adjacent uninvolved lung tissue had the highest T cell clonality, exceeding tumor.

The protocol was immunoSEQ multiplex PCR, while the TCRdb copy is restricted to in-frame clones and leaves out a portion. Among roughly 35,000 clones listed, about 92% were seen once. CDR1 and CDR2 from the germline V gene are SGHDT and YYEEEE. The CDR3 has 16 amino acids. The V gene lost 4 bases and the J gene lost 4 bases, with 20 bases spanning the gap. The chain employs TRBV5-6 and TRBJ2-5; TRBD2 is a possible D gene (5 bases). The sample was peripheral blood, taken before any cancer treatment. This sequence was found in a female donor aged 60 or older with stage I lung adenocarcinoma. The CDR3 loop reads CASSLLFLGSRETQYF. The DNA of the CDR3 is TGTGCCAGCAGCCTCCTTTTTTTGGGGAGCCGAGAGACCCAGTACTTC.